One sample yielded the 12 T cell receptor beta chains listed below, sequenced in a study of cytomegalovirus exposure and HLA in healthy donors. In the PCR, 60 Vbeta and 13 Jbeta primers were used. TCRdb keeps only in-frame clones here, not all; method: immunoSEQ multiplex PCR. The table shows fewer than 200,000 clones, with 80% to 90% occurring only once. The sample taken for sequencing was PBMCs. The receptors were sampled from a woman under 30 in good health and CMV-seronegative.

This clone was picked up one time. The chain has TRBV29-1 and TRBJ2-5, with 8 nucleotides matching TRBD1. V lost 5 bases, J lost 5 bases, and 1 base stayed unmatched. From germline, CDR1 is SQVTM and CDR2 ANQGSEA. CDR3 size: 11 residues. This chain's CDR3 is CSVWTGETQYF. The CDR3 bases are TGCAGCGTTTGGACAGGGGAGACCCAGTACTTC. Full variable domain (outside the CDR3, taken from reference TRBV29-1 and TRBJ2-5): SAVISQKPSRDICQRGTSLTIQCQVDSQVTMMFWYRQQPGQSLTLIATANQGSEATYESGFVIDKFPISRPNLTFSTLTVSNMSPEDSSIYLCSVWTGETQYFGPGTRLLVL.

The chain has TRBV6-5 and TRBJ2-1; the match to TRBD1 covers 8 bases. This CDR3 is 15 amino acids long. The trim removed 7 bases at V and 6 bases at J, leaving 11 bases unmatched. The V gene's germline CDR1 is MNHEY and CDR2 SVGAGI. The CDR3 loop is CASKSDRGRSNEQFF. DNA for the CDR3: TGTGCCAGCAAGTCCGACAGGGGAAGATCCAATGAGCAGTTCTTC.

The V and J genes are TRBV28 and TRBJ2-7, with 8 bases identical to TRBD1. Germline trimming cut 4 bases from V and 5 bases from J; bases unmatched to any gene: 7. The CDR3 is made up of 14 amino acids. CDR1 and CDR2 (germline): MDHEN, SYDVKM. The CDR3 here is CASSSRQGYDEQYF. CDR3 nucleotides: TGTGCCAGCAGTTCTCGACAGGGGTACGACGAGCAGTACTTC.

V gene TRBV6-5 combines with J gene TRBJ2-1, with 8 bases identical to TRBD2. V dropped 2 bases and J dropped 9; count of bases not matched to a gene: 6. The CDR3 has 14 amino acids. Germline CDR1 reads MNHEY; CDR2 reads SVGAGI. This CDR3 is CASSYLSGTGEQFF. The CDR3 bases are TGTGCCAGCAGTTACCTTAGCGGGACGGGTGAGCAGTTCTTC.

The chain joins TRBV27 to TRBJ1-5; D perhaps matches TRBD1 (5 bases). The CDR3 length is 13 residues. Germline V gene data show CDR1 as MNHEY and CDR2 as SMNVEV (reference sequence). The V and J ends lost 5 bases and 6 bases respectively, with 11 bases between them. Here the CDR3 DNA reads TGTGCCAGCAGTCGGCAGGGTTCTCAGCCCCAGCATTTT. Protein sequence: CASSRQGSQPQHF.

The rearrangement links TRBV7-6 to TRBJ1-5; D call uncertain. CDR1 SGHVS and CDR2 FNYEAQ come from the germline V gene. Between the trimmed V and J ends, which lost 0 bases and 4 bases, there was a span of 7 bases. The CDR3 is 14 amino acids. CDR3 nucleotides: TGTGCCAGCAGCTTAGCGCCACGGAATCAGCCCCAGCATTTT. It encodes CASSLAPRNQPQHF.

In DNA form, the CDR3 reads TGTGCCAGCAGATCGACAGATAATAACTATGGCTACACCTTC. This sequence encodes CASRSTDNNYGYTF. The chain couples TRBV2 to TRBJ1-2; possibly TRBD1 for D (5 bases). This CDR3 comprises 14 residues. Trimming shortened V by 6 bases and J by 1 base, and 12 bases separated the two germline ends. Germline values: CDR1 SNHLY, CDR2 FYNNEI.

On this clone itself: An end of the junction differs from the germline gene, which may be a read error. The rearrangement uses TRBV7-9 and TRBJ2-5, with 10 bases matching TRBD1. From germline, CDR1 is SEHNR and CDR2 FQNEAQ (reference sequence). This CDR3 region has 15 residues. The CDR3, as DNA: TGTGCCAGCAGCTTAGTGGACAGGGGGACAGAGGCCCAGTACTTC. Its translation is CASSLVDRGTEAQYF.

V usage is TRBV19 and J usage is TRBJ1-5; a weak D match, TRBD1 (5 bases). Germline CDR1 is LNHDA and CDR2 is SQIVND (reference sequence). The CDR3 runs to 14 residues. The germline V and J ends were trimmed by 6 bases and 10 bases, with 19 bases remaining between them. The CDR3 reads CASRQVNTERPQHF. The CDR3 nucleotides read TGTGCCAGTAGACAGGTAAACACCGAGCGTCCCCAGCATTTT.

The rearrangement joins TRBV11-2 to TRBJ2-5, with 11 bases aligning to TRBD2. Germline CDR1 SGHAT, CDR2 FQNNGV. V was pared by 6 bases and J by 3 bases, with 12 bases of the junction left unmatched. The CDR3 is made up of 17 amino acids. CDR3 bases: TGTGCCAGCAGTTTGGGGGTTTTGGGACTAGCGGAAGAGACCCAGTACTTC. It is translated as CASSLGVLGLAEETQYF.

This clone was observed a few times. The gene calls are TRBV5-4 and TRBJ1-1; a possible D gene is TRBD1 (5 bases). The CDR3 consists of 16 residues. V lost 0 bases, J lost 4 bases, and 16 bases lay in between. Germline V CDR1 and CDR2: SGHNT, YYREEE (reference sequence). The DNA of the CDR3 is TGTGCCAGCAGCTTGGGTGGCCCAAGGGGAAGCACTGAAGCTTTCTTT. Protein: CASSLGGPRGSTEAFF.

The chain combines TRBV15 with TRBJ2-4; TRBD1 matches 9 bases. Germline assignment: CDR1 LNHNV and CDR2 YYDKDF (reference sequence). Trimming at V came to 3 bases and at J to 9 bases, leaving 9 bases not matched to a gene. The CDR3 loop spans 15 amino acids. CDR3 bases: TGTGCCACCAGCAGCCCACCGGGACAGGGTGCCATTCAGTACTTC. Translating gives CATSSPPGQGAIQYF.